The 11 T cell receptor beta chains in this list originate from one sample, sequenced in a study of Graves' ophthalmopathy and Graves' hyperthyroidism. Amplification from RNA transcripts yielded the TCR beta CDR3 regions. HTBI-primed RT-PCR formed the first round, and a multiplex PCR formed the second. TCRdb reanalysed the multiplex PCR reads using MiXCR and keeps one entry per CDR3 protein. This sample carries hundreds of thousands of distinct CDR3 sequences, about 40% of them seen once, and the ten largest clones take roughly 3%. The sequencing sample was made of peripheral blood. The receptors originated from an adult man with Graves' ophthalmopathy.

The sample holds a few counts of this clonotype. The chain has TRBV6-1 and TRBJ2-7; tentative D call: TRBD1 (6 bases). The germline V gene encodes CDR1 MNHNS and CDR2 SASEGT. The CDR3 is made up of 15 amino acids. The V gene lost 9 bases and the J gene lost 2 bases, with 20 bases spanning the gap. This chain's CDR3 is CASGSPRDKPYEQYF. In DNA, the CDR3 is TGTGCCAGTGGGAGCCCACGGGACAAGCCCTACGAGCAGTACTTC.

Comments on this clonotype: One end of the junction fails to match germline, which may point to a read error. This chain links TRBV10-3 with TRBJ1-6, with D perhaps TRBD1 (6 bases). CDR1 ENHRY and CDR2 SYGVKD come from the germline V gene. This CDR3 is built from 18 residues. DNA for the CDR3: TGTGCCAGCAGTAGTGGAAGGAACAGGGATATTTATAATTCACCCCTCCACTTT. Its translation: CASSSGRNRDIYNSPLHF.

The chain has TRBV14 and TRBJ2-5; TRBD2 matches at 14 bases. V shed 4 bases, J shed 4 bases, and the junction held 8 bases outside the gene matches. CDR3 length: 17 residues. Per germline, CDR1 SGHDN and CDR2 FVKESK. The DNA for the CDR3 is TGTGCCAGCAGCCGACTGACTAGCGGGAGGGATCGAGAGACCCAGTACTTC. The encoded protein is CASSRLTSGRDRETQYF.

This clonotype was seen repeatedly, ten times or more. The CDR3 loop reads CASSVTGVNSPLHF. The DNA for the CDR3 is TGTGCCAGCAGCGTAACAGGGGTGAATTCACCCCTCCACTTT. The chain employs TRBV9 and TRBJ1-6; the match to TRBD1 covers 7 bases. With V trimmed by 1 base and J by 7 bases, 2 bases remained unmatched. Germline V gene lookup returns CDR1 SGDLS and CDR2 YYNGEE. The CDR3 contains 14 residues.

The chain links TRBV29-1 to TRBJ2-5; D possibly corresponds to TRBD2 (6 bases). CDR1 is SQVTM, CDR2 ANQGSEA, per germline. V was clipped by 7 bases and J by 5 bases, with 11 bases between them. The CDR3 loop spans 11 amino acids. The CDR3 sequence is CSGRAHETQYF. In DNA, the CDR3 is TGCAGCGGGAGGGCCCATGAGACCCAGTACTTC.

This chain joins TRBV6-6 and TRBJ1-2; D possibly corresponds to TRBD1 (5 bases). The V end was cut by 6 bases, the J end by 7 bases, with 24 bases between. The CDR3 is 16 residues long. Germline values: CDR1 MNHNY, CDR2 SVGAGI (reference sequence). CDR3 protein: CASSALGRGVRFGYTF. CDR3 coding DNA: TGTGCCAGCAGCGCCCTGGGGCGAGGGGTACGTTTTGGCTACACCTTC.

This clonotype has more than one count but fewer than ten. The gene calls are TRBV11-2 and TRBJ2-5; D is unresolved. Germline V lookup: CDR1 SGHAT, CDR2 FQNNGV. The CDR3 runs to 15 residues. The ends were cut back, 4 bases at V and 1 base at J, with 13 bases in the middle. CDR3: CASSSSALLQETQYF. CDR3 DNA: TGTGCCAGCAGCTCGTCAGCCCTCCTCCAAGAGACCCAGTACTTC. Full variable domain (remainder filled in from reference TRBV11-2 and TRBJ2-5): EAGVAQSPRYKIIEKRQSVAFWCNPISGHATLYWYQQILGQGPKLLIQFQNNGVVDDSQLPKDRFSAERLKGVDSTLKIQPAKLEDSAVYLCASSSSALLQETQYFGPGTRLLVL.

About this clonotype itself: This clone may be a read error of a much larger clone one base away. The rearrangement links TRBV10-3 to TRBJ1-1; D gene ambiguous. There are 14 residues in the CDR3. The germline V gene has CDR1 ENHRY and CDR2 SYGVKD. CDR3 DNA: TGTGCCAACAGTTACGATGAGAGAGCTACTGAAGCTTTCTTT. The encoded protein is CANSYDERATEAFF.

The rearrangement joins TRBV10-3 to TRBJ1-3; tentative D call: TRBD1 (6 bases). Trimming pared 6 bases from V and 0 bases from J, leaving 12 bases between. The length of the CDR3 is 15 residues. Germline V CDR1 and CDR2: ENHRY, SYGVKD. CDR3 coding DNA: TGTGCCATCAGACCGACAGGAAACTCTGGAAACACCATATATTTT. Residues: CAIRPTGNSGNTIYF.

The genes are TRBV5-1 and TRBJ1-2; D uncertain. Germline V gene data show CDR1 as SGHRS and CDR2 as YFSETQ. V was shortened by 2 bases and J by 1 base, with 6 bases between the two germline ends. CDR3 length equals 13 residues. CDR3 nucleotide sequence: TGCGCCAGCAGCTTCGAGGGTAACTATGGCTACACCTTC. Its protein product is CASSFEGNYGYTF. The complete variable domain, with remaining parts taken from reference TRBV5-1 and TRBJ1-2, reads KAGVTQTPRYLIKTRGQQVTLSCSPISGHRSVSWYQQTPGQGLQFLFEYFSETQRNKGNFPGRFSGRQFSNSRSEMNVSTLELGDSALYLCASSFEGNYGYTFGSGTRLTVV.

On this clonotype itself: A much larger clone is a single base away; this may be a read error. The V and J genes are TRBV5-1 and TRBJ1-1, with no clear D. CDR1 and CDR2 from the germline V gene are SGHRS and YFSETQ. The length of the CDR3 is 15 residues. The chain's CDR3 is CASSSGRNMNTEASF. CDR3 sequence (DNA): TGCGCCAGCAGCTCAGGCAGAAACATGAACACTGAAGCTTCCTTT.